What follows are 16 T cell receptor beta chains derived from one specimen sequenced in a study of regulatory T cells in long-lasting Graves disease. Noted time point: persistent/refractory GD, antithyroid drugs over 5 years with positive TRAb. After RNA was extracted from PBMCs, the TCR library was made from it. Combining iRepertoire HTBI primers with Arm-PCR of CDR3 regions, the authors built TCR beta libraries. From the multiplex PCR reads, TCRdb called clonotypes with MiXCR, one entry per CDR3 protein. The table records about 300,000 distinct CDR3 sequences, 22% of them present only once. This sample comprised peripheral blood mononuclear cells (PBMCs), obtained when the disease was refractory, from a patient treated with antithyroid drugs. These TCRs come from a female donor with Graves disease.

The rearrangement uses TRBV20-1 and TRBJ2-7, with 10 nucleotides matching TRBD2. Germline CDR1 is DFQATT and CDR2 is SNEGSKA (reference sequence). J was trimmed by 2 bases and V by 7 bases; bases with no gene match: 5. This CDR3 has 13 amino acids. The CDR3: CSGATSGTYEQYF. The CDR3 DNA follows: TGCAGTGGGGCAACTAGCGGGACCTACGAGCAGTACTTC.

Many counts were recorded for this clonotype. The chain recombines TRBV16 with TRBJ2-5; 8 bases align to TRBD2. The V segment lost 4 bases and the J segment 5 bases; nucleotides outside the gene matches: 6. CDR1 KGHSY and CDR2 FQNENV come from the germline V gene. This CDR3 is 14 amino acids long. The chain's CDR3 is CASSPRGGTETQYF. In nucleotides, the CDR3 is TGTGCCAGCAGCCCCCGGGGGGGCACGGAGACCCAGTACTTC.

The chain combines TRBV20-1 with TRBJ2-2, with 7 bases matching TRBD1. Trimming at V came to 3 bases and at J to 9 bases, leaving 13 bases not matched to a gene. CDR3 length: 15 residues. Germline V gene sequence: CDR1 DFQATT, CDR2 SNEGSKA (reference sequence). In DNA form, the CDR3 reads TGCAGTGCTAGTCCCGATGACAGGGCATCGAGGGAGCTGTTTTTT. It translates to CSASPDDRASRELFF.

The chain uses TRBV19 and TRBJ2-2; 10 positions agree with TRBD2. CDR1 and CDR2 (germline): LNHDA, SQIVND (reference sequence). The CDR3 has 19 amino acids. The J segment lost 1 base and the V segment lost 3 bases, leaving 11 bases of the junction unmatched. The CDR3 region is CASSIGPSGRGVNTGELFF. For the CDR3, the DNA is TGTGCCAGTAGTATCGGGCCTAGCGGGAGAGGGGTGAACACCGGGGAGCTGTTTTTT.

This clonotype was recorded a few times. The CDR3 bases are TGTGCCAGCAGCTTAGCGTCGCCAGGGGGCTCGGGCATTCAGTACTTC. This codes for CASSLASPGGSGIQYF. V gene TRBV7-6 combines with J gene TRBJ2-4, with 8 bases fitting TRBD1. This CDR3 is built from 16 residues. The junction had 10 bases not matched to a gene; V was cut back by 0 bases and J by 9 bases. From germline, CDR1 is SGHVS and CDR2 FNYEAQ.

The CDR3 reads CSALGLETDTQYF. Written as DNA, the CDR3 is TGCAGTGCTCTGGGACTGGAGACAGATACGCAGTATTTT. The rearrangement links TRBV20-1 to TRBJ2-3, with D possibly matching TRBD2 (6 bases). CDR3 length: 13 amino acids. V was pared by 5 bases and J by 3 bases, with 12 bases between. Germline CDR1 is DFQATT and CDR2 is SNEGSKA (reference sequence).

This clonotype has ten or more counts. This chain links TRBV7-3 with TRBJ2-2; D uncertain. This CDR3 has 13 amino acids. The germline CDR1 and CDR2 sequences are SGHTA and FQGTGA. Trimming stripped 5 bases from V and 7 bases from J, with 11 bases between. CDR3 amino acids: CASSPPGGGELFF. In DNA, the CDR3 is TGTGCCAGCAGCCCCCCGGGCGGCGGGGAGCTGTTTTTT.

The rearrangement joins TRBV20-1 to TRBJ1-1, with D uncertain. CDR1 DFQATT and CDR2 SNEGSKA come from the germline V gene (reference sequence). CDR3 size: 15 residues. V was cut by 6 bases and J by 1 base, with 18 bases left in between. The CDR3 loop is CSASTYRPGNTEAFF. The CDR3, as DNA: TGCAGTGCCAGTACGTACCGCCCCGGGAACACTGAAGCTTTCTTT.

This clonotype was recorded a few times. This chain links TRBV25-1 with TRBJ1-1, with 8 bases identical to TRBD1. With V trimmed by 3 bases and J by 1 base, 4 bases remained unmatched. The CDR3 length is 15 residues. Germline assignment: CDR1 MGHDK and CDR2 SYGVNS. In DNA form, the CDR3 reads TGTGCCAGCAGTGATGTGGGACAGGAGAACACTGAAGCTTTCTTT. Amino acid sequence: CASSDVGQENTEAFF. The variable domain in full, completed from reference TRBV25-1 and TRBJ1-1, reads EADIYQTPRYLVIGTGKKITLECSQTMGHDKMYWYQQDPGMELHLIHYSYGVNSTEKGDLSSESTVSRIRTEHFPLTLESARPSHTSQYLCASSDVGQENTEAFFGQGTRLTVV.

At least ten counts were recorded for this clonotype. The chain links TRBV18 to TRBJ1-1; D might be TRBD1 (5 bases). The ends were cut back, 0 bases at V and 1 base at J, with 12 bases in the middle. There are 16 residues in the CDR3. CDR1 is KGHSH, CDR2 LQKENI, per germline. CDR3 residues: CASSPPWQGRNTEAFF. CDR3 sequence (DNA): TGTGCCAGCTCACCACCGTGGCAGGGCCGGAACACTGAAGCTTTCTTT. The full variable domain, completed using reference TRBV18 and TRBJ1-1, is NAGVMQNPRHLVRRRGQEARLRCSPMKGHSHVYWYRQLPEEGLKFMVYLQKENIIDESGMPKERFSAEFPKEGPSILRIQQVVRGDSAAYFCASSPPWQGRNTEAFFGQGTRLTVV.

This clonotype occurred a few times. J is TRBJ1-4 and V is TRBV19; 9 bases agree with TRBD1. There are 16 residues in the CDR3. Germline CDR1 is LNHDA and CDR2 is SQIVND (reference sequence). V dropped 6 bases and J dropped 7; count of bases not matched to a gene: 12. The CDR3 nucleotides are TGTGCCAGTAGCCGAAACAGGGGGCGGATTGGTGAAAAACTGTTTTTT. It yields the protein CASSRNRGRIGEKLFF.

CDR3 sequence (DNA): TGTGCCAGCACCATAGCGGGAACGCAGTATTTT. Residues: CASTIAGTQYF. The genes are TRBV7-2 and TRBJ2-3; 8 bases are a match to TRBD2. Germline V gene sequence: CDR1 SGHTA, CDR2 FQGNSA. The CDR3 is made up of 11 amino acids. Trimming took 7 bases from V and 9 from J; bases not matched to a gene: 3. Based on the CDR3 plus reference TRBV7-2 and TRBJ2-3, the full variable domain is GAGVSQSPSNKVTEKGKDVELRCDPISGHTALYWYRQSLGQGLEFLIYFQGNSAPDKSGLPSDRFSAERTGGSVSTLTIQRTQQEDSAVYLCASTIAGTQYFGPGTRLTVL.

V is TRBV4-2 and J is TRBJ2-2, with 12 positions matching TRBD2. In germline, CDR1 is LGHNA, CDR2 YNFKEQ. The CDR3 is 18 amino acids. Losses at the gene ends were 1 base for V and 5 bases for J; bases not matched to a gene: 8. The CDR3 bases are TGTGCCAGCAGCCAAGTGGAGACTAGCGGGAGACGGACCGGGGAGCTGTTTTTT. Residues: CASSQVETSGRRTGELFF.

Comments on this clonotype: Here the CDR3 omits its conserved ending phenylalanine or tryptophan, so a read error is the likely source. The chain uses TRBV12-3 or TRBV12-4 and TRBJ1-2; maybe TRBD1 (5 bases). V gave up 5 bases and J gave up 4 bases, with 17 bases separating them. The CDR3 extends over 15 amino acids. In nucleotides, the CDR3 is TGTGCCAGCAGTAGGATTGAGGGGCCCGTCTATGGCTACACCCTC. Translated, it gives CASSRIEGPVYGYTL.

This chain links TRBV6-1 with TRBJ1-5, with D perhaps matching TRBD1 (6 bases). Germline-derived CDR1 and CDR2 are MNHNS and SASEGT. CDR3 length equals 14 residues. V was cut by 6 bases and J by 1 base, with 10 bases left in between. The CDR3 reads CASRAGTSNQPQHF. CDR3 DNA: TGTGCCAGCAGAGCCGGGACAAGCAATCAGCCCCAGCATTTT.

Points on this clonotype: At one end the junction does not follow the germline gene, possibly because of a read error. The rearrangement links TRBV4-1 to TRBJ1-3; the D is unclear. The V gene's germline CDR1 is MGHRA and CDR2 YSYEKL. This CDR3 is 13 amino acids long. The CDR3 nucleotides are TGCGCCAGCAGCCAAGGACCTGGAAACACCACATATTTT. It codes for CASSQGPGNTTYF.